The 26 T cell receptor beta chains given below trace back to one sample, sequenced in a study of radiotherapy plus CTLA-4 blockade in lung cancer. Generated by immunoSEQ multiplex PCR, the TCRdb table keeps only in-frame clones and is missing some. This sample has around 20,000 clones; 86% occur once, and the top ten carry around a quarter. Specimen: peripheral blood, collected from a patient treated with radiotherapy plus ipilimumab. These receptors were collected from a human donor with non-small cell lung cancer whose response to radiotherapy plus ipilimumab could not be evaluated.

The rearrangement links TRBV29-1 to TRBJ2-4; 9 bases match TRBD1. This CDR3 comprises 15 residues. J gave up 9 bases and V 5 bases, and 14 bases lay outside the gene matches. Per germline, CDR1 SQVTM and CDR2 ANQGSEA. The DNA for the CDR3 is TGCAGCGTTTCCTCTACACAGGGGGCCGGGGGCATTCAGTACTTC. Protein sequence: CSVSSTQGAGGIQYF.

The gene calls are TRBV6-5 and TRBJ1-1, with D perhaps TRBD1 (6 bases). V shed 0 bases and J shed 5 bases, with 13 bases lying between them. The CDR3 is 15 amino acids. Looked up from germline, CDR1 is MNHEY and CDR2 is SVGAGI. The CDR3 DNA reads TGTGCCAGCAGTTACTCGACGAGGGGGAATACTGAAGCTTTCTTT. It translates to CASSYSTRGNTEAFF.

This clone appeared once. The CDR3 here is CASSFSLQETQYF. CDR3 bases: TGTGCCAGCAGCTTTTCCCTGCAAGAGACCCAGTACTTC. V usage is TRBV5-4 and J usage is TRBJ2-5, with D unclear. Germline CDR1 and CDR2: SGHNT and YYREEE (reference sequence). V was cut by 2 bases and J by 2 bases, with 7 bases left in between. The CDR3 sequence is 13 residues long.

Notes on this clone: This sample includes further DNA sequences coding for the same CDR3. The chain recombines TRBV5-1 with TRBJ1-2, with TRBD1 matching 8 bases. Germline lookup yields CDR1 SGHRS and CDR2 YFSETQ. After removal of 1 base from V and 1 base from J, the junction contained 12 bases not matched to a gene. This CDR3 comprises 18 residues. CDR3 in DNA: TGCGCCAGCAGCTTGAGGTCGGCAGGGGGCGCCCTTAACTATGGCTACACCTTC. It encodes CASSLRSAGGALNYGYTF. The full variable domain, its missing parts supplied by reference TRBV5-1 and TRBJ1-2, is KAGVTQTPRYLIKTRGQQVTLSCSPISGHRSVSWYQQTPGQGLQFLFEYFSETQRNKGNFPGRFSGRQFSNSRSEMNVSTLELGDSALYLCASSLRSAGGALNYGYTFGSGTRLTVV.

The chain is built from TRBV13 and TRBJ2-1; 15 bases map to TRBD2. Per germline, CDR1 PRHDT and CDR2 FYEKMQ (reference sequence). There are 16 residues in the CDR3. The V gene end was trimmed by 3 bases and the J gene end by 7 bases; junction bases not matched to a gene: 4. This CDR3 reads CASSLGTSGGYNEQFF. As DNA, the CDR3 is TGTGCCAGCAGCTTGGGGACTAGCGGGGGGTATAATGAGCAGTTCTTC.

The chain joins TRBV28 to TRBJ1-5; D is perhaps TRBD1 (6 bases). V lost 7 bases and J lost 1, with 8 bases in between. CDR1 and CDR2 from the germline V gene are MDHEN and SYDVKM. CDR3 length: 13 residues. The CDR3 loop reads CASTQGSNQPQHF. In DNA, the CDR3 is TGTGCCAGCACCCAGGGGAGCAATCAGCCCCAGCATTTT.

This clone was seen more than once but under ten times. The V gene is TRBV5-3, the J gene TRBJ2-2; 8 positions match TRBD2. TRBV5-3 counts as an open reading frame of uncertain function. The trim removed 8 bases at V and 5 bases at J, leaving 11 bases unmatched. This CDR3 is built from 15 residues. CDR3 residues: CASSISGVVTGELFF. CDR3 nucleotide sequence: TGTGCCAGCAGCATTAGCGGGGTGGTAACCGGGGAGCTGTTTTTT.

This clone showed up just once. The chain uses TRBV11-2 and TRBJ2-1; 7 bases align to TRBD1. This CDR3 has 10 residues. J lost 12 bases, V lost 4 bases, and 0 bases had no gene match. The germline V gene has CDR1 SGHAT and CDR2 FQNNGV. The CDR3 DNA sequence: TGTGCCAGCAGCTACAGGGGGCAGTTCTTC. Translating gives CASSYRGQFF.

The chain joins TRBV2 to TRBJ2-2; D might be TRBD1 (6 bases). Germline V gives CDR1 SNHLY, CDR2 FYNNEI. This CDR3 is built from 13 residues. V lost 5 bases and J lost 8, with 12 bases in between. DNA of the CDR3: TGTGCCAGCAGTTACAGGGCGACGGGGGAGCTGTTTTTT. Amino acids: CASSYRATGELFF.

J is TRBJ2-7 and V is TRBV27; tentatively, D is TRBD1 (6 bases). Trimming stripped 5 bases from V and 5 bases from J, with 13 bases between. Looked up from germline, CDR1 is MNHEY and CDR2 is SMNVEV (reference sequence). CDR3 size: 13 residues. This chain's CDR3 is CASSPSGAHEQYF. CDR3 coding DNA: TGTGCCAGCAGTCCTTCAGGGGCTCACGAGCAGTACTTC.

V and J are TRBV28 and TRBJ2-2, with 7 bases lining up with TRBD1. The CDR3 has 15 amino acids. The ends lost 2 bases at V and 4 bases at J; junction bases unmatched: 4. The V gene's germline CDR1 is MDHEN and CDR2 SYDVKM. The CDR3 DNA sequence: TGTGCCAGCAGTTTAGGGTCAGGGGGCACCGGGGAGCTGTTTTTT. It translates to CASSLGSGGTGELFF.

V is TRBV10-3 and J is TRBJ2-1; D unresolved. The CDR3 covers 13 residues. Per germline, CDR1 ENHRY and CDR2 SYGVKD. V was trimmed by 4 bases and J by 7 bases, leaving 11 bases between them. Here the CDR3 reads CAISGRQDNEQFF. DNA of the CDR3: TGTGCCATCAGTGGACGGCAGGATAATGAGCAGTTCTTC.

The genes are TRBV2 and TRBJ2-7; TRBD2 matches 13 bases. The CDR3 sequence is 13 residues long. The junction had 7 bases not matched to a gene; V was cut back by 6 bases and J by 11 bases. The germline gives CDR1 SNHLY, CDR2 FYNNEI. CDR3 nucleotide sequence: TGTGCCAGCAGGGACTTGGGGACTAGCGGGGAGTACTTC. It translates to CASRDLGTSGEYF.

The rearrangement links TRBV5-1 to TRBJ1-4; the D gene is possibly TRBD1 (5 bases). The ends were cut back, 4 bases at V and 5 bases at J, with 15 bases in the middle. Per the germline V gene, CDR1 is SGHRS and CDR2 is YFSETQ. There are 15 residues in the CDR3. In DNA form, the CDR3 reads TGCGCCAGCAGCCTGACGACGGGGGGGAATGAAAAACTGTTTTTT. Protein sequence: CASSLTTGGNEKLFF.

The V gene is TRBV18, the J gene TRBJ2-3; TRBD1 might be the D (6 bases). Germline-derived CDR1 and CDR2 are KGHSH and LQKENI. The CDR3 loop spans 14 amino acids. V was cut by 2 bases and J by 5 bases, with 11 bases left in between. This chain's CDR3 is CASSPAQGQDTQYF. The CDR3 region has the DNA TGTGCCAGCTCACCAGCCCAGGGGCAAGATACGCAGTATTTT.

The chain is built from TRBV19 and TRBJ2-3; D unclear. Germline CDR1 and CDR2: LNHDA and SQIVND (reference sequence). There are 11 residues in the CDR3. V shed 7 bases and J shed 8 bases, with 10 bases lying between them. The CDR3 is CASKESGTQYF. CDR3 nucleotide sequence: TGTGCCAGTAAAGAATCCGGTACGCAGTATTTT. The variable domain in full, with the rest retrieved from reference TRBV19 and TRBJ2-3, is DGGITQSPKYLFRKEGQNVTLSCEQNLNHDAMYWYRQDPGQGLRLIYYSQIVNDFQKGDIAEGYSVSREKKESFPLTVTSAQKNPTAFYLCASKESGTQYFGPGTRLTVL.

J is TRBJ2-3 and V is TRBV4-1; D gene ambiguous. The V and J ends lost 0 bases and 0 bases respectively, with 19 bases between them. The CDR3 contains 19 residues. CDR1 and CDR2 (germline): MGHRA, YSYEKL. CDR3 in amino acids: CASSQDSPLAATSTDTQYF. As DNA, the CDR3 is TGCGCCAGCAGCCAAGATTCCCCCCTGGCGGCAACTAGCACAGATACGCAGTATTTT.

A few counts support this clone. The chain links TRBV28 to TRBJ1-1, with a possible D match to TRBD1 (5 bases). The CDR3 sequence is 13 residues long. Germline assignment: CDR1 MDHEN and CDR2 SYDVKM. The ends were cut back, 2 bases at V and 10 bases at J, with 14 bases in the middle. The CDR3 is CASSLVRVVGAFF. The DNA of the CDR3 is TGTGCCAGCAGTTTAGTCAGGGTAGTAGGAGCTTTCTTT. Filled out from reference TRBV28 and TRBJ1-1, the complete variable domain reads DVKVTQSSRYLVKRTGEKVFLECVQDMDHENMFWYRQDPGLGLRLIYFSYDVKMKEKGDIPEGYSVSREKKERFSLILESASTNQTSMYLCASSLVRVVGAFFGQGTRLTVV.

This clone was detected a few times. The chain links TRBV5-4 to TRBJ2-4; D perhaps matches TRBD2 (5 bases). V dropped 4 bases and J dropped 11 bases, with 19 bases sitting between them. Germline values: CDR1 SGHNT, CDR2 YYREEE (reference sequence). The CDR3 is 14 amino acids. DNA for the CDR3: TGTGCCAGCAGCAACGGTCGCTTCGGGGTTTTTCAGTACTTC. Translating it yields CASSNGRFGVFQYF.

This clone was seen only once. This chain uses TRBV19 with TRBJ1-1; the D gene is possibly TRBD1 (5 bases). Germline assignment: CDR1 LNHDA and CDR2 SQIVND (reference sequence). The CDR3 covers 15 residues. Trimming removed 6 bases from V and 1 base from J, with 15 bases in between. CDR3 nucleotide sequence: TGTGCCAGTAGGAGCTGGGACTCCAAGAACACTGAAGCTTTCTTT. Its translation is CASRSWDSKNTEAFF.

This rearrangement joins TRBV7-2 to TRBJ2-7, with TRBD1 identical over 12 bases. The CDR3 is 15 residues long. Per the germline V gene, CDR1 is SGHTA and CDR2 is FQGNSA. V shed 5 bases, J shed 5 bases, and the junction held 7 bases outside the gene matches. The CDR3: CASSTGGTGGNEQYF. CDR3 DNA: TGTGCCAGCAGCACAGGGGGGACAGGGGGCAACGAGCAGTACTTC.

This clone has more than one count but fewer than ten. The rearrangement joins TRBV7-2 to TRBJ2-3; 11 bases line up with TRBD1. Germline CDR1 SGHTA, CDR2 FQGNSA. The CDR3 extends over 12 amino acids. J lost 14 bases, V lost 2 bases, and 3 bases had no gene match. CDR3 protein: CASSLRTGGVYF. Written as DNA, the CDR3 is TGTGCCAGCAGCTTAAGGACAGGGGGCGTGTATTTT.

The J gene is TRBJ2-5, the V gene TRBV5-1; TRBD2 agrees at 9 bases. This CDR3 spans 14 amino acids. CDR1 and CDR2 (germline): SGHRS, YFSETQ. V gave up 5 bases and J gave up 4 bases; unmatched junction bases: 6. The CDR3 protein is CASSRAGGRETQYF. In DNA, the CDR3 is TGCGCCAGCAGTAGGGCGGGAGGGCGAGAGACCCAGTACTTC.

The V call is TRBV7-9, the J call TRBJ2-7, with D unresolved. V was shortened by 4 bases and J by 4 bases, with 8 bases between the two germline ends. Germline loops: CDR1 SEHNR, CDR2 FQNEAQ (reference sequence). This CDR3 region has 12 residues. For the CDR3, the DNA is TGTGCCAGCAGCTCCCTCCCGTACGAGCAGTACTTC. Amino acids: CASSSLPYEQYF.

This chain links TRBV10-3 with TRBJ1-2; D unresolved. Germline V gene data show CDR1 as ENHRY and CDR2 as SYGVKD. The CDR3 runs to 15 residues. The V end lost 2 bases, the J end lost 4 bases, and 14 bases lay between the germline ends. CDR3 sequence: CAISENGRPLYGYTF. As DNA, the CDR3 is TGTGCCATCAGTGAGAATGGGAGGCCCCTCTATGGCTACACCTTC.

In this sample, this clone turned up once. The chain links TRBV5-1 to TRBJ2-1, with D maybe TRBD1 (5 bases). Germline-derived CDR1 and CDR2 are SGHRS and YFSETQ. The CDR3 covers 15 residues. V was pared by 0 bases and J by 4 bases, with 11 bases between. The CDR3 loop reads CASSLVQAIYNEQFF. The CDR3 DNA sequence: TGCGCCAGCAGCTTGGTACAGGCGATTTACAATGAGCAGTTCTTC.